This note documents a single T cell receptor (beta chain) sequence. Its antigen is undetermined. The V gene end was trimmed by 0 bases and the J gene end by 2 bases; junction bases not matched to a gene: 5. This CDR3 contains 16 residues. The germline CDR1 and CDR2 sequences are SGHRS and YFSETQ. The entry originates in a study of graft-versus-host responses after intestinal transplantation. Clones were read by immunoSEQ multiplex PCR, and TCRdb kept only the in-frame ones, dropping some. Counted here are 55,000 to 75,000 clones, approximately 80% occurring once; the ten biggest clones make up 0.39%. This chain uses TRBV5-1 with TRBJ2-3; TRBD2 matches at 8 bases. This TCR came from a human donor who was the organ donor for an intestinal transplant. The sequencing here drew on unstimulated CD4+ T cells sorted from spleen or lymph node cells, taken before transplant. The CDR3 sequence is CASSLEPGLVTDTQYF. The CDR3 DNA reads TGCGCCAGCAGCTTGGAACCGGGACTAGTCACAGATACGCAGTATTTT.